Following are 11 T cell receptor beta chains from one sample sequenced in a study of T cells in Graves' hyperthyroidism and ophthalmopathy. Researchers took RNA transcripts and amplified the TCR beta CDR3 regions from them. First-round RT-PCR targeting the TCR CDR3 was performed with the HTBI primer set. MiXCR was run by TCRdb on the multiplex PCR reads, yielding one entry per CDR3 protein. The table has some 510,000 distinct CDR3 sequences, under 25% seen once; the top ten hold more than 25%. Sequenced: blood. The receptors come from a man between 18 and 35 years old with Graves' hyperthyroidism.

On this clonotype itself: It may be a read error: a sequence one base away is much more abundant. This chain joins TRBV12-3 or TRBV12-4 and TRBJ2-7, with 11 bases aligning to TRBD2. The length of the CDR3 is 16 residues. The V and J ends lost 3 bases and 2 bases, in that order; junction bases with no gene match: 6. The DNA for the CDR3 is TGTGCCAGCAGTTTGGGACTAGCGGATATCGCCTACGAGCAGTACTTC. Translated: CASSLGLADIAYEQYF.

The chain couples TRBV6-1 to TRBJ2-5, with 9 bases matching TRBD1. V dropped 6 bases and J dropped 3; count of bases not matched to a gene: 5. The length of the CDR3 is 14 residues. CDR1 and CDR2 (germline): MNHNS, SASEGT. The CDR3 bases are TGTGCCAGCAGGCACAGGGGGCTGGAAGAGACCCAGTACTTC. Its protein product is CASRHRGLEETQYF.

Many counts were recorded for this clonotype. This chain connects TRBV6-1 to TRBJ1-1, with 7 bases fitting TRBD1. There are 15 residues in the CDR3. The germline V gene encodes CDR1 MNHNS and CDR2 SASEGT. Unmatched junction bases numbered 9, after V lost 5 bases and J lost 3 bases. CDR3 loop: CASSPQGGGYTEAFF. The CDR3 DNA reads TGTGCCAGCAGTCCCCAGGGGGGCGGATACACTGAAGCTTTCTTT.

This clonotype was counted many times. This sequence joins TRBV11-2 and TRBJ1-1, with D possibly TRBD1 on 6 matching bases. Trimming left V 4 bases short and J 3 bases short, with 15 bases between. Germline V gene sequence: CDR1 SGHAT, CDR2 FQNNGV. This CDR3 is built from 15 residues. The CDR3: CASSSTYGGDTEAFF. The CDR3 coding sequence is TGTGCCAGCAGCTCAACCTATGGGGGCGACACTGAAGCTTTCTTT. The variable domain in full, with the rest retrieved from reference TRBV11-2 and TRBJ1-1, is EAGVAQSPRYKIIEKRQSVAFWCNPISGHATLYWYQQILGQGPKLLIQFQNNGVVDDSQLPKDRFSAERLKGVDSTLKIQPAKLEDSAVYLCASSSTYGGDTEAFFGQGTRLTVV.

The rearrangement joins TRBV4-2 to TRBJ2-7; 12 bases match TRBD2. The CDR3 totals 15 residues. CDR1 is LGHNA and CDR2 is YNFKEQ in the germline V gene. V dropped 4 bases and J dropped 5; count of bases not matched to a gene: 6. In DNA, the CDR3 is TGTGCCAGCAGCCTCGGGACTAGCGGGCCTGACGAGCAGTACTTC. The encoded protein is CASSLGTSGPDEQYF.

V and J are TRBV18 and TRBJ1-1, with D possibly TRBD1 on 5 matching bases. V was trimmed by 3 bases and J by 0 bases, leaving 17 bases between them. Per germline, CDR1 KGHSH and CDR2 LQKENI. The CDR3 is 17 residues long. The CDR3 here is CASSPRPGGGMNTEAFF. CDR3 DNA: TGTGCCAGCTCACCTCGCCCAGGCGGGGGGATGAACACTGAAGCTTTCTTT. The entire variable domain, with the rest obtained from reference TRBV18 and TRBJ1-1, is as follows: NAGVMQNPRHLVRRRGQEARLRCSPMKGHSHVYWYRQLPEEGLKFMVYLQKENIIDESGMPKERFSAEFPKEGPSILRIQQVVRGDSAAYFCASSPRPGGGMNTEAFFGQGTRLTVV.

The gene calls are TRBV5-5 and TRBJ2-5; TRBD1 matches at 8 bases. CDR1 SGHKS and CDR2 YYEKEE come from the germline V gene (reference sequence). This CDR3 has 16 residues. J gave up 5 bases and V 2 bases, and 11 bases lay outside the gene matches. The CDR3 loop is CASSLRTGRGRETQYF. In nucleotides, the CDR3 is TGTGCCAGCAGCTTACGGACAGGGAGAGGACGGGAGACCCAGTACTTC.

The sample holds many counts of this clonotype. The V gene is TRBV20-1, the J gene TRBJ1-2, with D hard to call. The CDR3 contains 12 residues. In germline, CDR1 is DFQATT, CDR2 SNEGSKA (reference sequence). V lost 6 bases to trimming and J lost 7 bases, with 15 bases between them. CDR3 coding DNA: TGCAGTGCCCCAACGTCTGGTCCTGGCTACACCTTC. This encodes CSAPTSGPGYTF.

This clonotype was detected many times. V is TRBV11-2 and J is TRBJ2-7; tentatively, D is TRBD1 or TRBD2 (7 bases each). The CDR3 extends over 15 amino acids. Trimming left V 6 bases short and J 0 bases short, with 15 bases between. Germline V CDR1 and CDR2: SGHAT, FQNNGV. The CDR3 sequence: CASRAGGASSYEQYF. The CDR3, as DNA: TGTGCCAGCAGAGCAGGGGGGGCTAGCTCCTACGAGCAGTACTTC.

This clonotype was counted only a few times. This sequence joins TRBV9 and TRBJ2-2; D is ambiguous. The CDR3 is made up of 13 amino acids. Germline V lookup: CDR1 SGDLS, CDR2 YYNGEE. Between the trimmed V and J ends, which lost 2 bases and 4 bases, there was a span of 6 bases. The CDR3 region has the DNA TGTGCCAGCAGCGTTAGTACCACCGGGGAGCTGTTTTTT. Protein: CASSVSTTGELFF.

At least ten counts were recorded for this clonotype. This chain joins TRBV15 and TRBJ2-5; 7 bases match TRBD2. CDR3 size: 13 residues. The junction had 6 bases not matched to a gene; V was cut back by 7 bases and J by 4 bases. Germline CDR1 reads LNHNV; CDR2 reads YYDKDF (reference sequence). CDR3 nucleotide sequence: TGTGCCACCAACCGGGGGGTCCGAGAGACCCAGTACTTC. Translating gives CATNRGVRETQYF. Using reference TRBV15 and TRBJ2-5 for the parts outside the CDR3, the full variable domain is DAMVIQNPRYQVTQFGKPVTLSCSQTLNHNVMYWYQQKSSQAPKLLFHYYDKDFNNEADTPDNFQSRRPNTSFCFLDIRSPGLGDTAMYLCATNRGVRETQYFGPGTRLLVL.